The sequence of this TCR beta chain was determined in a study of early T cells in non-severe SARS-CoV-2 infection. On the study more broadly: Investigators sequenced bulk RNA drawn from unsorted whole blood, and chains remained unpaired.

This clonotype was seen a few times. CDR1 is SGHAT, CDR2 FQNNGV, per germline. J lost 5 bases, V lost 4 bases, and 8 bases had no gene match. The CDR3 loop spans 16 amino acids. Unique molecular identifiers (one per individual cDNA molecule) were attached. Each CDR3 protein gets one entry after TCRdb re-called the 5' RACE reads with MiXCR. This sample has under 85,000 distinct CDR3 sequences, with roughly 10% found just once. Sample: whole blood. The receptor's source is an adult who was a healthcare worker with PCR-confirmed SARS-CoV-2 infection or an uninfected control (not recorded which). The chain links TRBV11-2 to TRBJ2-5, with 12 bases fitting TRBD2. The CDR3 region has the DNA TGTGCCAGCAGCTCTCCGACTAGCGGGGGCCGGGAGACCCAGTACTTC. As protein: CASSSPTSGGRETQYF.